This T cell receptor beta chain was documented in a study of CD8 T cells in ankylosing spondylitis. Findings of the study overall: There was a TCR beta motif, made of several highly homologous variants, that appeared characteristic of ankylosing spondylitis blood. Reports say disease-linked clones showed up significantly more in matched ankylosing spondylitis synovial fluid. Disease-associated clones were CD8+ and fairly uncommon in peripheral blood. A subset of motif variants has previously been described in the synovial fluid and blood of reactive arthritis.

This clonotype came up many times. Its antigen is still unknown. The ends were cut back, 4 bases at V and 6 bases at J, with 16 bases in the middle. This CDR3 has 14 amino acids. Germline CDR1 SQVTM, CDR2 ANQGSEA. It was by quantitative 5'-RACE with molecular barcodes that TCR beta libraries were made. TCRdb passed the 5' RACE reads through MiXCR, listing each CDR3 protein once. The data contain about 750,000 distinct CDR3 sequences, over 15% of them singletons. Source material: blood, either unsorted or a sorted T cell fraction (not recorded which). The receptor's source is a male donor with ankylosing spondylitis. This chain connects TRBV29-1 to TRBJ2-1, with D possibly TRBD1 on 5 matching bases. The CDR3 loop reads CSVVVGRKGNEQFF. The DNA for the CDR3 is TGCAGCGTTGTTGTGGGGCGAAAGGGCAATGAGCAGTTCTTC.